The clone carrying this T cell receptor beta chain occurred once. Its antigen is currently unknown. The analysis combined second doses at about 4 or about 12 weeks. This entry belongs to a study of T cell responses to AZD1222 COVID-19 vaccine. Trimming removed 2 bases at V and 0 bases at J, with 17 bases between. The CDR3 has 18 residues. Germline V gene sequence: CDR1 ENHRY, CDR2 SYGVKD. TCRdb keeps only in-frame clones here, not all; method: immunoSEQ multiplex PCR. The table has some 69,000 clones, 80% seen once. Study-wide results and limits: Nearly half of spike-specific TCRs reportedly target unmutated variant regions. Seropositive AZD1222 recipients at baseline numbered only 5 or 6.

The rearrangement links TRBV10-3 to TRBJ1-5; D might be TRBD1 (6 bases). The source material was peripheral blood, sampled 28 days after the second AZD1222 dose. The receptor comes from an adult who received the AZD1222 COVID-19 vaccine. CDR3 in amino acids: CAISERATGTISNQPQHF. As DNA, the CDR3 is TGTGCCATCAGTGAGAGAGCAACAGGGACGATTAGCAATCAGCCCCAGCATTTT.